One and the same sample provided the 3 T cell receptor beta chains below, sequenced in a study of shared clonotypes between healthy human individuals. Sequencing was performed with immunoSEQ multiplex PCR; in TCRdb, only in-frame clones are kept and a portion is missing. The table shows about 490,000 clones, with around 80% occurring only once. Sequences were obtained from PBMCs. The receptors stem from a woman aged 40 to 50 in good health. Some clones in this sample may be carry-over from other donors' samples.

This rearrangement joins TRBV2 to TRBJ1-4; D ambiguous. Trimming shortened V by 9 bases and J by 0 bases, and 17 bases separated the two germline ends. The V gene's germline CDR1 is SNHLY and CDR2 FYNNEI. The CDR3 runs to 16 residues. Here the CDR3 DNA reads TGTGCCAGGGCGGACGGACCCGCTGCAACTAATGAAAAACTGTTTTTT. The encoded protein is CARADGPAATNEKLFF.

The chain carries TRBV5-1 and TRBJ2-7; 10 nucleotides line up with TRBD2. With 4 bases clipped from V and 5 bases from J, the junction kept 12 bases outside the gene matches. This CDR3 contains 16 residues. Per the germline V gene, CDR1 is SGHRS and CDR2 is YFSETQ. In DNA, the CDR3 is TGCGCCAGCAGCCTAGCTGGGGCTAGCGGGAGAGACGAGCAGTACTTC. Translation gives CASSLAGASGRDEQYF.

Remarks on this clone: A far larger clone is only one base removed, so a read error is likely. This same CDR3 is encoded by further DNA sequences in the sample. This rearrangement joins TRBV29-1 to TRBJ1-2; D is ambiguous. Germline V gene sequence: CDR1 SQVTM, CDR2 ANQGSEA. This CDR3 contains 15 residues. The V gene lost 5 bases and the J gene lost 1 base, with 17 bases spanning the gap. CDR3 DNA: TGCAGCGTTAATGAGGACGGCGGGGATAACTATGGCTACACCTTC. It yields the protein CSVNEDGGDNYGYTF.